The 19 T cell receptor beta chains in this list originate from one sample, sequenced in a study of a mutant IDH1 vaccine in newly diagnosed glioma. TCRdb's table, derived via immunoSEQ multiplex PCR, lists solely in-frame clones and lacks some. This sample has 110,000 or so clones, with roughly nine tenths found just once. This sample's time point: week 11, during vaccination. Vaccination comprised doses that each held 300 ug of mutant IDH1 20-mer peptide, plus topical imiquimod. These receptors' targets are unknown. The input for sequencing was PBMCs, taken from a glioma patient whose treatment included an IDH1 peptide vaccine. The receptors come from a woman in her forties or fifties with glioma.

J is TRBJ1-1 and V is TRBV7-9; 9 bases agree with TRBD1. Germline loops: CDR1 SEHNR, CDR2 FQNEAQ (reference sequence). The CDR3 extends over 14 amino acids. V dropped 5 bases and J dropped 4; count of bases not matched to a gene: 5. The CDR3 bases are TGTGCCAGCAGCCCGGACAGGGGAATCACTGAAGCTTTCTTT. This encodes CASSPDRGITEAFF.

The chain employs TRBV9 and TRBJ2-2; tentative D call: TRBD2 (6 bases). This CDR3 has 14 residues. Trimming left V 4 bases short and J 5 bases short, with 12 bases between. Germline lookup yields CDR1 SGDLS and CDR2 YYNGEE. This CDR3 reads CASSFGGSTGELFF. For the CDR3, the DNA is TGTGCCAGCAGCTTTGGAGGGAGTACCGGGGAGCTGTTTTTT.

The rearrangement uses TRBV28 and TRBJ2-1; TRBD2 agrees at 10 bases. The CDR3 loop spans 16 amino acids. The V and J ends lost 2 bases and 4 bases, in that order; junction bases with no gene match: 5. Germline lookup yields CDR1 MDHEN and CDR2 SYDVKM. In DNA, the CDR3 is TGTGCCAGCAGTTTACTCGGACTAGCGGAGTACAATGAGCAGTTCTTC. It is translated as CASSLLGLAEYNEQFF. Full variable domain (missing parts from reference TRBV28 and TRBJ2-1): DVKVTQSSRYLVKRTGEKVFLECVQDMDHENMFWYRQDPGLGLRLIYFSYDVKMKEKGDIPEGYSVSREKKERFSLILESASTNQTSMYLCASSLLGLAEYNEQFFGPGTRLTVL.

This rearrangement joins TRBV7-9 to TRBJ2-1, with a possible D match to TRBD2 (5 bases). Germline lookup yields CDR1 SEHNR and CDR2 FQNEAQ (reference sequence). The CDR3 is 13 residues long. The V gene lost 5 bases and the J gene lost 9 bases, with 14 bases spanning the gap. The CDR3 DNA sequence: TGTGCCAGCAGCCCAGTCGGAGGAGTTGAGCAGTTCTTC. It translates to CASSPVGGVEQFF.

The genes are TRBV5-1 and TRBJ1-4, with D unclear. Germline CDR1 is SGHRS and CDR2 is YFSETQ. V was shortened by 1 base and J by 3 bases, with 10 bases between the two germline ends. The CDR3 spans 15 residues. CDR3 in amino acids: CASSLPEGANEKLFF. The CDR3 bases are TGCGCCAGCAGCTTGCCGGAGGGTGCTAATGAAAAACTGTTTTTT.

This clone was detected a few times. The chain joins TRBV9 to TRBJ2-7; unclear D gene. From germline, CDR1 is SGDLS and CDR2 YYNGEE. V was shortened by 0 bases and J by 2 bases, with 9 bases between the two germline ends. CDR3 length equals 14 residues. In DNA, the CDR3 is TGTGCCAGCAGCGTAGAGGGCGAAGCCTACGAGCAGTACTTC. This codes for CASSVEGEAYEQYF.

CDR3 sequence: CASSAGTPQNTIYF. In nucleotides, the CDR3 is TGTGCCAGCAGCGCCGGGACACCTCAAAACACCATATATTTT. The chain recombines TRBV9 with TRBJ1-3, with D perhaps TRBD1 (6 bases). Germline V gene lookup returns CDR1 SGDLS and CDR2 YYNGEE. V shed 3 bases and J shed 6 bases, with 13 bases lying between them. The length of the CDR3 is 14 residues.

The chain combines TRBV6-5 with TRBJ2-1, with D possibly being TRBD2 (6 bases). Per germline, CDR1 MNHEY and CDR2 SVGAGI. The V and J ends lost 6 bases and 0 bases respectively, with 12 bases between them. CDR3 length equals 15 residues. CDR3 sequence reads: CASRAGGGSYNEQFF. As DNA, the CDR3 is TGTGCCAGCAGGGCTGGGGGAGGCTCCTACAATGAGCAGTTCTTC.

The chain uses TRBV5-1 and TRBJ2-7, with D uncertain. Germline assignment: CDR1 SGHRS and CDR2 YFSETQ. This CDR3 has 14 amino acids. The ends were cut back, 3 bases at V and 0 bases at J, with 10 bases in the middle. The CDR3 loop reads CASSSGGSSYEQYF. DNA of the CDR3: TGCGCCAGCAGCTCGGGCGGAAGCTCCTACGAGCAGTACTTC.

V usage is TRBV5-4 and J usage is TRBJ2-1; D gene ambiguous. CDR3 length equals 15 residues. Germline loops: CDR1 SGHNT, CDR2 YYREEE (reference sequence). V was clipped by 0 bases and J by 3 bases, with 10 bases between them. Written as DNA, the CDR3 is TGTGCCAGCAGCTTGGTTGCCAGCAGCTACAATGAGCAGTTCTTC. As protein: CASSLVASSYNEQFF. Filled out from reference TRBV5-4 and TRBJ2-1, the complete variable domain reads ETGVTQSPTHLIKTRGQQVTLRCSSQSGHNTVSWYQQALGQGPQFIFQYYREEENGRGNFPPRFSGLQFPNYSSELNVNALELDDSALYLCASSLVASSYNEQFFGPGTRLTVL.

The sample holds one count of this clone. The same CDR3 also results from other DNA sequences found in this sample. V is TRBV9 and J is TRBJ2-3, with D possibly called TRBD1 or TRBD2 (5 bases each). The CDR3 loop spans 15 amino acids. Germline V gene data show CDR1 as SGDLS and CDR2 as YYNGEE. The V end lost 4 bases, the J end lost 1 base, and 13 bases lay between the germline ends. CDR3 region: CASSPAQGGTDTQYF. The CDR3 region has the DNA TGTGCCAGCAGCCCAGCGCAGGGAGGCACAGATACGCAGTATTTT.

In DNA form, the CDR3 reads TGCGCCAGCAGCTGGGGCGGACAGACCCAAGAGACCCAGTACTTC. Protein: CASSWGGQTQETQYF. The V gene is TRBV5-1, the J gene TRBJ2-5, with a tentative D call TRBD1 (6 bases). This CDR3 is 15 amino acids long. Trimming shortened V by 3 bases and J by 1 base, and 13 bases separated the two germline ends. Germline assignment: CDR1 SGHRS and CDR2 YFSETQ.

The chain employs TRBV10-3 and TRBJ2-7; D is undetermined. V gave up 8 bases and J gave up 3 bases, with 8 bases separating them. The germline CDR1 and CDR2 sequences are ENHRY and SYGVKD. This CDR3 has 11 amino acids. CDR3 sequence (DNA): TGTGCCATCGGCGTCGGCTACGAGCAGTACTTC. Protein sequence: CAIGVGYEQYF.

CDR3 DNA sequence: TGTGCCATCAGCCGGGACAGGGATCAGCCCCAGCATTTT. It encodes CAISRDRDQPQHF. V is TRBV10-3 and J is TRBJ1-5, with 9 bases that match TRBD1. Germline CDR1 reads ENHRY; CDR2 reads SYGVKD. The CDR3 runs to 13 residues. Trimming removed 6 bases from V and 5 bases from J; junction bases left unmatched: 2.

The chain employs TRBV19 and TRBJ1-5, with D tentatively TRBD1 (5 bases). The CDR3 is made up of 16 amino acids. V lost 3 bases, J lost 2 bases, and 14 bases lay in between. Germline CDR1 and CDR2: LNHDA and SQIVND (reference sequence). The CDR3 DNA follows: TGTGCCAGTAGTATTACAGGCCGACGTGGCAATCAGCCCCAGCATTTT. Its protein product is CASSITGRRGNQPQHF.

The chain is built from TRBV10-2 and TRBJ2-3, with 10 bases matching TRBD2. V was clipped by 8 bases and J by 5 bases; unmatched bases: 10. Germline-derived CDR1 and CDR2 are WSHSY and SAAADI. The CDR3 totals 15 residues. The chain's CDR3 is CASYLAGAIIDTQYF. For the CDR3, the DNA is TGCGCCAGCTACCTAGCGGGAGCGATCATAGATACGCAGTATTTT.

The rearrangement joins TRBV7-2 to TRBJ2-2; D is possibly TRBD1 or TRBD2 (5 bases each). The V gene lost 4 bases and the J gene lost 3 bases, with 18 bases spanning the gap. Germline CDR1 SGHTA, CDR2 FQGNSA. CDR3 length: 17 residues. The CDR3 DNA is TGTGCCAGCAGCTCCGGGGCTCTAGAGAGAGACACCGGGGAGCTGTTTTTT. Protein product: CASSSGALERDTGELFF.

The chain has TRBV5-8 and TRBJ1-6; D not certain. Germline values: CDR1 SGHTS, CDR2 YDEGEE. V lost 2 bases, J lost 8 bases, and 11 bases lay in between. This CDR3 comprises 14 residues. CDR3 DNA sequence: TGTGCCAGCAGCTTCAGGACTGGGCATTCACCCCTCCACTTT. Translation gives CASSFRTGHSPLHF.

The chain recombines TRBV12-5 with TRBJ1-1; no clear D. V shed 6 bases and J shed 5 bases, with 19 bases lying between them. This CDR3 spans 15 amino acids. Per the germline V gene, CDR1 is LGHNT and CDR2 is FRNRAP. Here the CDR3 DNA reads TGTGCTAGTGGAGCTCTTGGACGGTTCGGTACTGAAGCTTTCTTT. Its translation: CASGALGRFGTEAFF.